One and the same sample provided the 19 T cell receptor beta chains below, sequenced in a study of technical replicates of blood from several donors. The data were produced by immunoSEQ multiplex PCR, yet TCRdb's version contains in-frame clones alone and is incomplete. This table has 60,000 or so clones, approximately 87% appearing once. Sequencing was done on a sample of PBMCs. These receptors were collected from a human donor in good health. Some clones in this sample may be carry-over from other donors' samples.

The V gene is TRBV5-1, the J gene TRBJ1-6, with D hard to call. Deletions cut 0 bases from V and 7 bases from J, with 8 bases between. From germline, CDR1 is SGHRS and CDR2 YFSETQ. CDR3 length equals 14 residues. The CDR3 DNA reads TGCGCCAGCAGCTTGGACGGGTTAAATTCACCCCTCCACTTT. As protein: CASSLDGLNSPLHF.

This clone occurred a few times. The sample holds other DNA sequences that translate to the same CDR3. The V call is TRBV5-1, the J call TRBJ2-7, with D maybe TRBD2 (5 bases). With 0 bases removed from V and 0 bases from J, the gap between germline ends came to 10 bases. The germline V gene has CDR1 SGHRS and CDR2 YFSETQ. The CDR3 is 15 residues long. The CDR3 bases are TGCGCCAGCAGCTTGGAAGCGGAACTCTCCTACGAGCAGTACTTC. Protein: CASSLEAELSYEQYF.

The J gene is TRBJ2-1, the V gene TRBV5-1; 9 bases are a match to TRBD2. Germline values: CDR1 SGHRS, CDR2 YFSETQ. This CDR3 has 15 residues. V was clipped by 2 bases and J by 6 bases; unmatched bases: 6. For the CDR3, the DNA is TGCGCCAGCAGCTTCTCCGGGACTAGCTCCAATGAGCAGTTCTTC. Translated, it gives CASSFSGTSSNEQFF.

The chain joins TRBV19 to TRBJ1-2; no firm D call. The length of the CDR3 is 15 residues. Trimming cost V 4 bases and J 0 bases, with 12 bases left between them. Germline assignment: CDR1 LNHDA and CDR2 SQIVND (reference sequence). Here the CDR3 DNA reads TGTGCCAGTAGTAAGGAGGAGCTATCTAACTATGGCTACACCTTC. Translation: CASSKEELSNYGYTF.

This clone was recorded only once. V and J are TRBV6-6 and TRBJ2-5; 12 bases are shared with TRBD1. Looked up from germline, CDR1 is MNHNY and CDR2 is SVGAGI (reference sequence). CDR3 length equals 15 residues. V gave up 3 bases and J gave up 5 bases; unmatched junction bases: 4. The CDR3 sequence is CASSYGTGGLETQYF. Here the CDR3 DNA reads TGTGCCAGCAGTTATGGGACAGGGGGCTTGGAGACCCAGTACTTC.

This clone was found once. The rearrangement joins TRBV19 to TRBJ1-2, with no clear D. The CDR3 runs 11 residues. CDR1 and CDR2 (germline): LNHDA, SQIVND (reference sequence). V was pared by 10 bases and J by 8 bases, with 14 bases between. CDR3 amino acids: CATSDPWGYTF. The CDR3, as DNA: TGTGCCACCAGCGACCCCTGGGGCTACACCTTC.

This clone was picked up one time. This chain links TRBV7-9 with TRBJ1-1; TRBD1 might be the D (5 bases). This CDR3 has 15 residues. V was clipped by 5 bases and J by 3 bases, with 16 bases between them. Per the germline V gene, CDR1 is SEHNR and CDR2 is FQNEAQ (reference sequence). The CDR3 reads CASSPGRGLDTEAFF. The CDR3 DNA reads TGTGCCAGCAGCCCAGGGCGGGGACTAGACACTGAAGCTTTCTTT.

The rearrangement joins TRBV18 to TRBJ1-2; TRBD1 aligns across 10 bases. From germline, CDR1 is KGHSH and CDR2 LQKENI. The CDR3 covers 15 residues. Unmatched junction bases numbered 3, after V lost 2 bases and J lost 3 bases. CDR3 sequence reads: CASSPGGTGDYGYTF. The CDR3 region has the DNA TGTGCCAGCTCACCAGGTGGGACAGGGGACTATGGCTACACCTTC.

The CDR3 loop reads CASSQDGITAVQETQYF. The CDR3 nucleotides read TGCGCCAGCAGCCAAGACGGGATAACTGCAGTCCAAGAGACCCAGTACTTC. V gene TRBV4-1 combines with J gene TRBJ2-5; weak D call: TRBD2 (5 bases). V was clipped by 0 bases and J by 1 base, with 15 bases between them. CDR1 and CDR2 from the germline V gene are MGHRA and YSYEKL. There are 17 residues in the CDR3.

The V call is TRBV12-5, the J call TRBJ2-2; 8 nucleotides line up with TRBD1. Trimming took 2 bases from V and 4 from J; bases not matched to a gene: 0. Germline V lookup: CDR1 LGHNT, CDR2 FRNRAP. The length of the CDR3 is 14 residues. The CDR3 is CASGLTGGTGELFF. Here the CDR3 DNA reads TGTGCTAGTGGTTTGACAGGGGGCACCGGGGAGCTGTTTTTT. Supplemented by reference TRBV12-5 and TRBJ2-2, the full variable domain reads DARVTQTPRHKVTEMGQEVTMRCQPILGHNTVFWYRQTMMQGLELLAYFRNRAPLDDSGMPKDRFSAEMPDATLATLKIQPSEPRDSAVYFCASGLTGGTGELFFGEGSRLTVL.

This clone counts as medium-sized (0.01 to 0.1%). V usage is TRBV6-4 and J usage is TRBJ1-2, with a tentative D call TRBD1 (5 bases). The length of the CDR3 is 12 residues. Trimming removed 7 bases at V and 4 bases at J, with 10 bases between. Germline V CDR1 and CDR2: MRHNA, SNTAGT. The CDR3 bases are TGTGCCAGCACGGGGGGGAGCTATGGCTACACCTTC. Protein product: CASTGGSYGYTF.

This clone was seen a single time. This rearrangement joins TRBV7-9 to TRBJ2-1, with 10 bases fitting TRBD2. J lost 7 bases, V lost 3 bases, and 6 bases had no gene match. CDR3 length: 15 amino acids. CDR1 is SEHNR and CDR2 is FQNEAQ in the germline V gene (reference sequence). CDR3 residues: CASSFPGLAENEQFF. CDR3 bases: TGTGCCAGCAGCTTCCCCGGACTAGCGGAAAATGAGCAGTTCTTC. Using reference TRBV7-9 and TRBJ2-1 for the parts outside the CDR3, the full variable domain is DTGVSQNPRHKITKRGQNVTFRCDPISEHNRLYWYRQTLGQGPEFLTYFQNEAQLEKSRLLSDRFSAERPKGSFSTLEIQRTEQGDSAMYLCASSFPGLAENEQFFGPGTRLTVL.

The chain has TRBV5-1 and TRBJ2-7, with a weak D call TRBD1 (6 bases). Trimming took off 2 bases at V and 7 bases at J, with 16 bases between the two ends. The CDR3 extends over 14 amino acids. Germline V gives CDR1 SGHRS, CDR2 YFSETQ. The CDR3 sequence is CASSFDRSSWEQYF. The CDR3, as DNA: TGCGCCAGCAGCTTCGACAGGTCGTCGTGGGAGCAGTACTTC.

The CDR3 protein is CASSQGTDTEAFF. The CDR3 coding sequence is TGTGCCAGCTCTCAGGGCACGGACACTGAAGCTTTCTTT. The gene calls are TRBV18 and TRBJ1-1; D might be TRBD1 (5 bases). From germline, CDR1 is KGHSH and CDR2 LQKENI. The length of the CDR3 is 13 residues. Trimming pared 6 bases from V and 3 bases from J, leaving 11 bases between.

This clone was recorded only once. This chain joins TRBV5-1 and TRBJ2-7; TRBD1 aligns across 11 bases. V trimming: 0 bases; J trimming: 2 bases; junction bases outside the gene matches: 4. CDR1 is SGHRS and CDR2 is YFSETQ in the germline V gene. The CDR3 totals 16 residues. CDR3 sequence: CASSLGGQGATYEQYF. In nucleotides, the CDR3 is TGCGCCAGCAGCTTGGGAGGACAGGGGGCCACCTACGAGCAGTACTTC.

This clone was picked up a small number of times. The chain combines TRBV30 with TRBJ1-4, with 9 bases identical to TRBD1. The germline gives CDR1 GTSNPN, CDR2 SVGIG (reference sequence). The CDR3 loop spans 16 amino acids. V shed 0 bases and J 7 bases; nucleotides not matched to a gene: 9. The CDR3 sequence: CAWSVPGQGGAEKLFF. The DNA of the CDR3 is TGTGCCTGGAGTGTCCCGGGACAGGGAGGGGCTGAAAAACTGTTTTTT.

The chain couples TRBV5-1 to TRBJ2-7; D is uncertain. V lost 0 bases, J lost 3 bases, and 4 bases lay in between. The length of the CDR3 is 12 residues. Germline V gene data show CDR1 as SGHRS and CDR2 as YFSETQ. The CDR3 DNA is TGCGCCAGCAGCTTGGACTTCTACGAGCAGTACTTC. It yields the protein CASSLDFYEQYF.

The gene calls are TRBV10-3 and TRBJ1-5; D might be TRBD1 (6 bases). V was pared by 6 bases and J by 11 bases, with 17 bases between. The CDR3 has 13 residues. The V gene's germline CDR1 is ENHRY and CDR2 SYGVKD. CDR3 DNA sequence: TGTGCCATCAGCTCCGGACAGCCCCCGTCCCAGCATTTT. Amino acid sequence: CAISSGQPPSQHF.

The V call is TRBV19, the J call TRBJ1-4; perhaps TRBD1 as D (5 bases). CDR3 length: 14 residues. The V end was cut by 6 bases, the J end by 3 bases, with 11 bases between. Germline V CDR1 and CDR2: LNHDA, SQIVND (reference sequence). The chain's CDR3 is CASSSGGANEKLFF. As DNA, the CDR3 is TGTGCCAGTAGCTCGGGGGGGGCTAATGAAAAACTGTTTTTT.